These 8 T cell receptor beta chains were all obtained from the same sample, sequenced in a study of OX40 agonist ivuxolimab in advanced cancers. The protocol was immunoSEQ multiplex PCR, while the TCRdb copy is restricted to in-frame clones and leaves out a portion. This table has tens of thousands of clones, about 88% appearing once. Sequenced here: CD4+ or CD8+ T cells sorted from blood, sampled in a trial of the OX40 agonist ivuxolimab. The receptors come from an adult with an advanced solid tumor such as melanoma, head and neck, liver or kidney cancer.

The J gene is TRBJ2-5, the V gene TRBV5-8; 9 bases are shared with TRBD1. The CDR3 spans 18 residues. With V trimmed by 2 bases and J by 1 base, 12 bases remained unmatched. Germline V gives CDR1 SGHTS, CDR2 YDEGEE. The CDR3 sequence: CASSFNIQGARGQETQYF. Written as DNA, the CDR3 is TGTGCCAGCAGCTTTAATATACAGGGGGCAAGGGGCCAAGAGACCCAGTACTTC.

This rearrangement joins TRBV6-7 to TRBJ1-2, with 9 nucleotides matching TRBD1. TRBV6-7 is marked as an open reading frame, function uncertain. The CDR3 is 17 residues long. V trimming: 2 bases; J trimming: 4 bases; junction bases outside the gene matches: 11. The DNA of the CDR3 is TGTGCCAGCAGTTACCGCGACAGGGGGAGCCCGTTCTATGGCTACACCTTC. Its translation is CASSYRDRGSPFYGYTF.

The CDR3 loop is CASSPGQAVPEQYF. CDR3 DNA: TGTGCCAGCAGTCCGGGACAGGCCGTGCCCGAGCAGTACTTC. The chain combines TRBV7-9 with TRBJ2-7; 8 bases line up with TRBD1. The CDR3 extends over 14 amino acids. Germline V gene data show CDR1 as SEHNR and CDR2 as FQNEAQ (reference sequence). V lost 6 bases, J lost 6 bases, and 10 bases stayed unmatched.

The chain is built from TRBV6-4 and TRBJ2-5; 12 bases align to TRBD2. CDR1 and CDR2 from the germline V gene are MRHNA and SNTAGT. Germline trimming cut 0 bases from V and 1 base from J; bases unmatched to any gene: 3. The CDR3 has 17 amino acids. In nucleotides, the CDR3 is TGTGCCAGCAGTGACTCGGCACTAGCGGGAGGCCAAGAGACCCAGTACTTC. Its translation: CASSDSALAGGQETQYF.

The gene calls are TRBV28 and TRBJ1-1; 7 nucleotides agree with TRBD1. The CDR3 extends over 16 amino acids. CDR1 is MDHEN, CDR2 SYDVKM, per germline. V shed 3 bases, J shed 1 base, and the junction held 8 bases outside the gene matches. This CDR3 reads CASSLAGGFRNTEAFF. The CDR3 bases are TGTGCCAGCAGTTTGGCAGGGGGATTTAGGAACACTGAAGCTTTCTTT.

The V and J genes are TRBV2 and TRBJ1-4; TRBD1 is a possible D gene (5 bases). V lost 8 bases, J lost 7 bases, and 17 bases lay in between. The CDR3 is 14 amino acids. Germline CDR1 reads SNHLY; CDR2 reads FYNNEI. The CDR3 loop is CASGMGGNTEKLFF. Written as DNA, the CDR3 is TGTGCCAGCGGAATGGGGGGTAACACTGAAAAACTGTTTTTT.

The V and J genes are TRBV11-2 and TRBJ2-3; weak D call: TRBD1 (6 bases). Deletions cut 5 bases from V and 6 bases from J, with 18 bases between. Germline V gives CDR1 SGHAT, CDR2 FQNNGV. The CDR3 has 15 amino acids. The CDR3 spells CASSPGQPSLDTQYF. DNA of the CDR3: TGTGCCAGCAGCCCCGGACAGCCCTCCTTGGATACGCAGTATTTT.

This clone was observed a few times. V and J are TRBV19 and TRBJ2-7, with D unresolved. Germline loops: CDR1 LNHDA, CDR2 SQIVND (reference sequence). V was trimmed by 3 bases and J by 6 bases, leaving 9 bases between them. CDR3 size: 12 residues. The CDR3: CASSIPGAEQYF. Here the CDR3 DNA reads TGTGCCAGTAGTATCCCAGGTGCCGAGCAGTACTTC.